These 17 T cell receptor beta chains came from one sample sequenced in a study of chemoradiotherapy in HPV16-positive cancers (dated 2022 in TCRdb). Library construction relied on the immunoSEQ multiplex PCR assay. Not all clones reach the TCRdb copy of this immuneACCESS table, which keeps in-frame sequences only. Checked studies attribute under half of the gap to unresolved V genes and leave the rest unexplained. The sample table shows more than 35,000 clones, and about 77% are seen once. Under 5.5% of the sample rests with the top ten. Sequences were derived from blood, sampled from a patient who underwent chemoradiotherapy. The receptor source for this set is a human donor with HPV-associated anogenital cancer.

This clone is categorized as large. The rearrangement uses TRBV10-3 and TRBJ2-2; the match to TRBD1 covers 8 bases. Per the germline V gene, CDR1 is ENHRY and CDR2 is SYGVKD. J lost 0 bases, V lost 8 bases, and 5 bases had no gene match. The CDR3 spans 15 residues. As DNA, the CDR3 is TGTGCCATCCCAGGGGGCAGGGCGAACACCGGGGAGCTGTTTTTT. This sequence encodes CAIPGGRANTGELFF.

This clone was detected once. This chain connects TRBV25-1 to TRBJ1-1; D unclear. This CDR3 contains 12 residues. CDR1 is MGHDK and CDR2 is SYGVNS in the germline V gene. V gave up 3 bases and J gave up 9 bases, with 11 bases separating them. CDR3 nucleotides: TGTGCCAGCAGTGAGGTGAGCAGGAAAGCTTTCTTT. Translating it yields CASSEVSRKAFF.

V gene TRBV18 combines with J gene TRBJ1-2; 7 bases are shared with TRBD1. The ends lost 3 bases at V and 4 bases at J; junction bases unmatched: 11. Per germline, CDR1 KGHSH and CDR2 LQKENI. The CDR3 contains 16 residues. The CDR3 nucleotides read TGTGCCAGCTCACCCCGGGGAAGGGGACAGAGCTATGGCTACACCTTC. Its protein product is CASSPRGRGQSYGYTF.

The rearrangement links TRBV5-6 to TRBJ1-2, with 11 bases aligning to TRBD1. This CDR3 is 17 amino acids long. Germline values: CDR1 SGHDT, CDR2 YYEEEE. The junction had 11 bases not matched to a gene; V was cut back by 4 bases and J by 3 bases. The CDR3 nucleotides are TGTGCCAGCAGCCTGCCGGGACAGGGGGTAGGCGACTATGGCTACACCTTC. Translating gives CASSLPGQGVGDYGYTF.

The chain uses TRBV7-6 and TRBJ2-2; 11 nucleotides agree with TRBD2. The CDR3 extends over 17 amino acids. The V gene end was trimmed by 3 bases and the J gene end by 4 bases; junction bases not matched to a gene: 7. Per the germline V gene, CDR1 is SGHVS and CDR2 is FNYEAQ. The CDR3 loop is CASSFPSGGPGTGELFF. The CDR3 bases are TGTGCCAGCAGCTTCCCTAGCGGGGGGCCGGGCACCGGGGAGCTGTTTTTT.

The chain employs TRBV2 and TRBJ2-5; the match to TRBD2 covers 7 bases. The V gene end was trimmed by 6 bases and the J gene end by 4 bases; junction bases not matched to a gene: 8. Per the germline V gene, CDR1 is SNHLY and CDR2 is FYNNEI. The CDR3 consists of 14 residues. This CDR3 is CASSPGTTSETQYF. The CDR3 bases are TGTGCCAGCAGCCCCGGGACTACATCAGAGACCCAGTACTTC.

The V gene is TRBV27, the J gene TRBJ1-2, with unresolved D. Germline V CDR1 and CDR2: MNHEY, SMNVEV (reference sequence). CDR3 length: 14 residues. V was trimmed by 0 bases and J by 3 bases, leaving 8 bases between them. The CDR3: CASSLSLGDYGYTF. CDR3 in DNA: TGTGCCAGCAGTTTATCGCTGGGAGACTATGGCTACACCTTC.

The CDR3 DNA sequence: TGCGCCAGCAGCCAAGGCCCGGGACAGGGGGGCCCTGAAGCTTTCTTT. It codes for CASSQGPGQGGPEAFF. The chain links TRBV4-3 to TRBJ1-1; 11 nucleotides line up with TRBD1. J was trimmed by 6 bases and V by 1 base; bases with no gene match: 7. Germline lookup yields CDR1 LGHNA and CDR2 YSLEER. The CDR3 consists of 16 residues.

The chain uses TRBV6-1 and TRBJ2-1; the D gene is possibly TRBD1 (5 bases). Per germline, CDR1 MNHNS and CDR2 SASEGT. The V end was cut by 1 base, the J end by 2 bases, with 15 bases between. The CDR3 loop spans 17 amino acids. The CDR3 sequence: CASSEGGGAPPYNEQFF. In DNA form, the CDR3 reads TGTGCCAGCAGTGAAGGGGGCGGAGCTCCCCCCTACAATGAGCAGTTCTTC.

In DNA, the CDR3 is TGTGCCAGCAGTGAAGCGGGGACTAGCACAGATACGCAGTATTTT. This sequence encodes CASSEAGTSTDTQYF. This chain connects TRBV6-1 to TRBJ2-3, with a tentative D call TRBD2 (6 bases). Trimming cost V 0 bases and J 0 bases, with 7 bases left between them. CDR1 is MNHNS, CDR2 SASEGT, per germline. The CDR3 consists of 15 residues.

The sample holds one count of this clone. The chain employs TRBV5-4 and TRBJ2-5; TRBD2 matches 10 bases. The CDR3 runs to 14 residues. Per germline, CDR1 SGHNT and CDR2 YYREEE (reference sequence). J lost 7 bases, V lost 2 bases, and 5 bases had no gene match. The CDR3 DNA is TGTGCCAGCAGCTTTCAGCGGGGGGGCGGGACCCAGTACTTC. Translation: CASSFQRGGGTQYF.

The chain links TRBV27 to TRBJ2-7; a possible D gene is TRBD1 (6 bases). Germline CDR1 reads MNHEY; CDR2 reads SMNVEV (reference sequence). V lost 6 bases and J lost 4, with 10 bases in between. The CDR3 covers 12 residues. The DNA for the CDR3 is TGTGCCAGCAGAGGACAGTCTTACGAGCAGTACTTC. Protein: CASRGQSYEQYF.

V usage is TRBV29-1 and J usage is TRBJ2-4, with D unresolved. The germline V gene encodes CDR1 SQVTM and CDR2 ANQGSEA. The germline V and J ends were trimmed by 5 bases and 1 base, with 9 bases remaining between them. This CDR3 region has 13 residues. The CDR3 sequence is CSVKEAAKNIQYF. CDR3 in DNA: TGCAGCGTTAAGGAAGCGGCCAAAAACATTCAGTACTTC.

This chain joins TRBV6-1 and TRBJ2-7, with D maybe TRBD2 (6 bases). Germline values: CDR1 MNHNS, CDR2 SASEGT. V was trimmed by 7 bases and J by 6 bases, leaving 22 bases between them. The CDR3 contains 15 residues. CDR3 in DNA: TGTGCCAGCACCCCAGGAGGTCGGGACTTTGGCGAGCAGTACTTC. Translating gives CASTPGGRDFGEQYF.

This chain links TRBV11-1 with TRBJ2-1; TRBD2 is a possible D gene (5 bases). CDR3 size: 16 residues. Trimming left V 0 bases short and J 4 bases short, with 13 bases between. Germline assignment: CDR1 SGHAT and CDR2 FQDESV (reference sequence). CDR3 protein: CASSLAGLGGYNEQFF. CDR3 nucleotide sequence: TGTGCCAGCAGCTTAGCCGGGCTGGGCGGGTACAATGAGCAGTTCTTC.

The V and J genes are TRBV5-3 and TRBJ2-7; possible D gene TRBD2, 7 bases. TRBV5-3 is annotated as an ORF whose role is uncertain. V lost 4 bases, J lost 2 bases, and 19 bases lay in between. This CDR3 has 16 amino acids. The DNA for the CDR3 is TGTGCCAGAAGCCGGGGGGCGCGGGGGAAACCCTACGAGCAGTACTTC. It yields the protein CARSRGARGKPYEQYF.

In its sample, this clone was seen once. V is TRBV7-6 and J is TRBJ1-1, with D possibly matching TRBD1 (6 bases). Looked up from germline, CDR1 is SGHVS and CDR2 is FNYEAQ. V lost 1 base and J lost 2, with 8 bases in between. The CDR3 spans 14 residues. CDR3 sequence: CASSLVGGNTEAFF. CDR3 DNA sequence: TGTGCCAGCAGCTTAGTGGGGGGCAACACTGAAGCTTTCTTT.